The text below deals with one TCR beta chain. This clone appeared once. Its antigen remains unidentified. Base quality data are lacking; no much larger clone is found one base away. The record originates from a study of control samples from healthy donors and cancer patients (TCRdb year 2020). Reading the germline V gene gives CDR1 SGHTA and CDR2 FQGTGA. Counted from cysteine to phenylalanine, this CDR3 has 15 amino acids. The CDR3 DNA has 45 bases and is translated from base 1. V and J lose 2 bases and 2 bases, and a span of 10 bases separates them. Libraries were prepared through the immunoSEQ multiplex PCR assay. TCRdb provides this immuneACCESS table in a form limited to in-frame rearrangements. Some clones are lacking; in checked studies, under half of them reflect an unresolved V gene, and why the rest are absent is not known. This sample holds 200,000 to 250,000 clones; 85% to 95% were observed only once. About 1.4% of the sample is held by the ten biggest clonotypes.

Specimen: blood. The TCR comes from a man in his fifties in good health. In this chain, TRBV7-3 is recombined with TRBJ2-1; a tentative D match to TRBD2 spans 6 bases. The sequenced DNA is TGTGCCAGCAGCTTATTGGCGGGGCCCTACAATGAGCAGTTCTTC. Translated, this is CASSLLAGPYNEQFF.